This T cell receptor (beta chain) is drawn from a study of graft-versus-host responses after intestinal transplantation. Study background: After anti-thymocyte globulin induction, recipients took tacrolimus and steroids for 3 to 4 years.

Of note for this clone: What it recognizes is unknown.

V was pared by 1 base and J by 6 bases, with 25 bases between. Germline loops: CDR1 LNHNV, CDR2 YYDKDF (reference sequence). The CDR3 covers 18 residues. The source of post-transplant bone marrow was the posterior iliac crest or another site. Study-wide points: Detected in recipient marrow were GvH clones, some of which were first observed in ileum or blood. Individuals who had graft-donor T cell macrochimerism had allografts that showed high graft-versus-host to host-versus-graft clonal ratios.

Assay: immunoSEQ multiplex PCR; the TCRdb copy retains only in-frame clones and omits some. The repertoire holds 15,000 to 20,000 clones, with about 89% as singletons. The clonotype was recovered from a human patient who received an intestinal transplant, so some T cells may come from the graft donor. The chain recombines TRBV15 with TRBJ2-7, with D unclear. Sequencing used bone marrow, obtained approximately 120 days after transplant. The CDR3 loop is CATSRARTSRPHLREQYF. CDR3 sequence (DNA): TGTGCCACCAGCAGAGCGCGAACATCGCGCCCCCACCTACGCGAGCAGTACTTC. The entire variable domain, with the rest obtained from reference TRBV15 and TRBJ2-7, is as follows: DAMVIQNPRYQVTQFGKPVTLSCSQTLNHNVMYWYQQKSSQAPKLLFHYYDKDFNNEADTPDNFQSRRPNTSFCFLDIRSPGLGDTAMYLCATSRARTSRPHLREQYFGPGTRLTVT.